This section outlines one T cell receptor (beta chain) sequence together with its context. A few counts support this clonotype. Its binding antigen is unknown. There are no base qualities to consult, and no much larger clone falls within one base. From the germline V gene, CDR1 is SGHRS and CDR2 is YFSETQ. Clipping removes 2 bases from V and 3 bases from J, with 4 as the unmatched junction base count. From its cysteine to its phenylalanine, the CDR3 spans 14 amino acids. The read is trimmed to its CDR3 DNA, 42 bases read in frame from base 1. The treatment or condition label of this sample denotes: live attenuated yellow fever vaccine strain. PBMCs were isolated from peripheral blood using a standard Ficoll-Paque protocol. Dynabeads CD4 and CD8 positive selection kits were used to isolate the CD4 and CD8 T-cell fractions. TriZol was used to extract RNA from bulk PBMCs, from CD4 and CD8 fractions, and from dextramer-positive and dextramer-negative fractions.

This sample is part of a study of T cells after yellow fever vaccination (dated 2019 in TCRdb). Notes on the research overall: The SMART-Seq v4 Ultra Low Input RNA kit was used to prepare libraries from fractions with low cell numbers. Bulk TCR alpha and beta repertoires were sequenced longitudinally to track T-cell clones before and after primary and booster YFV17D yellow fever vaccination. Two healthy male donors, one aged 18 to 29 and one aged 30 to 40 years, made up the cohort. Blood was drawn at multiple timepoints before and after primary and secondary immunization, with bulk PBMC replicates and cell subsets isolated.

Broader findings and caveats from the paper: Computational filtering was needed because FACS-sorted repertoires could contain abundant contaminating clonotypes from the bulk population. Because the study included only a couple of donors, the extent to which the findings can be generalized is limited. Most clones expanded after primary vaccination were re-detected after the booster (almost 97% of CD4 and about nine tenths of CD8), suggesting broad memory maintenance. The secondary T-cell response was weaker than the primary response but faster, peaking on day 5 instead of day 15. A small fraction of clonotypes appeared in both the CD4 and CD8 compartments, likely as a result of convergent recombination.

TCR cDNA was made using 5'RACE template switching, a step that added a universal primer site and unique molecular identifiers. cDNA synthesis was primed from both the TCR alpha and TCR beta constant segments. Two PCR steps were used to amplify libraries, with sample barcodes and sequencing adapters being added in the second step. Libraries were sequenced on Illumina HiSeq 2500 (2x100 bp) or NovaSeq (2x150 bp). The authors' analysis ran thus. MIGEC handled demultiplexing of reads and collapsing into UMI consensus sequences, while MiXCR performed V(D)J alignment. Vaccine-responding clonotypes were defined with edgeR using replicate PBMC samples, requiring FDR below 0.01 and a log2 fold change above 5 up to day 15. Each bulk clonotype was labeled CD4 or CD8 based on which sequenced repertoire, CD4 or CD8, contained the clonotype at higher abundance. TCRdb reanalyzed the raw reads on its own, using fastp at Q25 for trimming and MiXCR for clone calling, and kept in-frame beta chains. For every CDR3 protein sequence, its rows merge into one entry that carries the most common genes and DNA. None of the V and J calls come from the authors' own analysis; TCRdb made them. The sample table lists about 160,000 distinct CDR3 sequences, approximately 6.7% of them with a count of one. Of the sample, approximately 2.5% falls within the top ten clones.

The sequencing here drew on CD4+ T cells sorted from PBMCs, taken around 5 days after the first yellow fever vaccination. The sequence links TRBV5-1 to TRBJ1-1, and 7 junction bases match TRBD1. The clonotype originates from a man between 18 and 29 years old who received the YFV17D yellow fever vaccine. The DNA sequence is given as TGCGCCAGCAGCTTACAGGGGTCGGACACTGAAGCTTTCTTT. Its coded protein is CASSLQGSDTEAFF.